This T cell receptor (beta chain) is drawn from a study of blood T cell repertoires in COVID-19. In the study overall: Some COVID-19 samples were acute and others convalescent; all came from the United States, Italy and Spain.

The CDR3 totals 12 residues. Germline lookup yields CDR1 SGHTA and CDR2 FQGNSA. The trim removed 5 bases at V and 7 bases at J, leaving 3 bases unmatched. In the original workflow: Estimates of nucleated cell counts were drawn from the amplification of reference gene primers. Using immunoSEQ multiplex PCR, the repertoire was profiled, and TCRdb retains in-frame clones only, with some absent. That table supplies the V and J calls and clone size; D and trimming were determined from the DNA. The sample contains approximately 150,000 clones, 70% to 90% of which appear only once. Sequences were obtained from PBMCs or T cells enriched from blood (not recorded which). The chain uses TRBV7-2 and TRBJ1-2; 8 bases are shared with TRBD1. This receptor was obtained from a woman aged 45-65 years with acute COVID-19. The CDR3 DNA sequence: TGTGCCAGCAGCCAACAGGGGGGTGGCTACACCTTC. It encodes CASSQQGGGYTF. The whole variable domain, remainder taken from reference TRBV7-2 and TRBJ1-2, is GAGVSQSPSNKVTEKGKDVELRCDPISGHTALYWYRQSLGQGLEFLIYFQGNSAPDKSGLPSDRFSAERTGGSVSTLTIQRTQQEDSAVYLCASSQQGGGYTFGSGTRLTVV.